This T cell receptor (beta chain) was identified in a study of response to subunit inactivated influenza vaccine. Whole-study findings and limits: Authors suggested each seasonal influenza vaccination recruits few new T cells.

The CDR3 spans 13 residues. Germline V lookup: CDR1 SGHTA, CDR2 FQGTGA. Trimming took 4 bases from V and 9 from J; bases not matched to a gene: 5. The table lists this clonotype with a few counts. Its antigen is unidentified. TCRdb analysed the RT-PCR reads with MiXCR anew, one entry per CDR3 protein. The table has about 160,000 distinct CDR3 sequences, approximately 11% seen once. The specimen comprised non-naive T cells sorted from PBMCs, sampled 40 to 50 days after vaccination. This sequence was found in a man aged 50-59 years who received an inactivated influenza vaccine. The chain combines TRBV7-3 with TRBJ2-1; 8 positions match TRBD2. The CDR3: CASSSPAGGEQFF. CDR3 coding DNA: TGTGCCAGCAGCTCCCCGGCGGGAGGTGAGCAGTTCTTC. Filled out from reference TRBV7-3 and TRBJ2-1, the complete variable domain reads GAGVSQTPSNKVTEKGKYVELRCDPISGHTALYWYRQSLGQGPEFLIYFQGTGAADDSGLPNDRFFAVRPEGSVSTLKIQRTERGDSAVYLCASSSPAGGEQFFGPGTRLTVL.